A single sample gave rise to the 2 T cell receptor beta chains below, sequenced in a study of control samples from healthy donors and cancer patients. The protocol was immunoSEQ multiplex PCR, while the TCRdb copy is restricted to in-frame clones and leaves out a portion. This table has fewer than 200,000 clones, around 90% appearing once. Source material: blood. The receptors shown here come from a man aged 25-45 years in good health.

The chain recombines TRBV28 with TRBJ2-7, with TRBD1 matching over 8 bases. The length of the CDR3 is 12 residues. V shed 10 bases and J 6 bases; nucleotides not matched to a gene: 8. Germline CDR1 and CDR2: MDHEN and SYDVKM. The CDR3: CATGQGVREQYF. The CDR3 DNA sequence: TGTGCCACTGGACAGGGTGTGCGCGAGCAGTACTTC.

The V call is TRBV6-2 or TRBV6-3, the J call TRBJ2-7, with D perhaps TRBD1 or TRBD2 (5 bases each). The CDR3 runs to 15 residues. V was trimmed by 4 bases and J by 0 bases, leaving 13 bases between them. CDR1 is MNHEY, CDR2 SVGEGT, per germline. The CDR3 protein is CASSSGLDSSYEQYF. CDR3 DNA: TGTGCCAGCAGTTCCGGACTCGACAGCTCCTACGAGCAGTACTTC.